This T cell receptor beta chain comes out of a study of T cell repertoires in cytomegalovirus infection. This clonotype occurred many times. Its cognate antigen is unknown. MiXCR, run by TCRdb on the reads, gives a single entry per CDR3 protein. The table lists hundreds of thousands of distinct CDR3 sequences, 32% of them singletons. Trimming removed 3 bases from V and 8 bases from J, with 10 bases in between. The CDR3 totals 12 residues. Germline CDR1 and CDR2: SGHVS and FQNEAQ. The chain employs TRBV7-8 and TRBJ1-1, with unresolved D. Material: cultured CD8+ T cells from PBMCs, obtained from culture after CMV antigen stimulation. The sequence came from a human donor in good health (CMV status not recorded). Some clones in this sample may be carry-over from other donors' samples. The CDR3 loop is CASSLGRREAFF. Here the CDR3 DNA reads TGTGCCAGCAGCTTGGGTCGGAGAGAAGCTTTCTTT.